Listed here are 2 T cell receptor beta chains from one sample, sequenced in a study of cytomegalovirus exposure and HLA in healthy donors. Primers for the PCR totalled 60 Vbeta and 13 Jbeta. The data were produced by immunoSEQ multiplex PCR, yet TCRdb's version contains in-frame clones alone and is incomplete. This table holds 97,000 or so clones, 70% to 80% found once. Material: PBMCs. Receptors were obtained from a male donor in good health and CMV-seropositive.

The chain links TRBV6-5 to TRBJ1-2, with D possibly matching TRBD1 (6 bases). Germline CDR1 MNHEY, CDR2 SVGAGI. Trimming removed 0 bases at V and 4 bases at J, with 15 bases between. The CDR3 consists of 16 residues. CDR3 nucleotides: TGTGCCAGCAGTTACTCGTCCTCTGGGGGCGTCTATGGCTACACCTTC. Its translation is CASSYSSSGGVYGYTF.

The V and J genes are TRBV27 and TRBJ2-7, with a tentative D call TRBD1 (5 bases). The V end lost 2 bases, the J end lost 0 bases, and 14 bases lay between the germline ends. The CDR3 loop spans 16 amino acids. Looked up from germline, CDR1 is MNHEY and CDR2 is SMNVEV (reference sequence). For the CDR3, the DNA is TGTGCCAGCAGTTTAGGTTCAGGGTCGAGCTCCTACGAGCAGTACTTC. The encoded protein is CASSLGSGSSSYEQYF.